These 10 T cell receptor beta chains came from one sample sequenced in a study of blood T cell repertoires in COVID-19. Clones were sequenced by immunoSEQ multiplex PCR, and TCRdb holds only the in-frame ones, with some missing. Altogether roughly 250,000 clones are present, about 90% being singletons, with the ten largest covering approximately 2.6%. Sequenced sample: peripheral blood. These receptors all come from a person aged 18 to 35 with COVID-19, enrolled during active disease.

A word on this clone: Lacking the conserved final phenylalanine or tryptophan, this CDR3 likely reflects a read error. The limits of the CDR3 on the DNA are not certain, so only TCRdb's listed CDR3 is given. The gene calls are TRBV20-1 and TRBJ2-3; the D call TRBD2 from the table was never checked on the DNA. CDR1 is DFQATT and CDR2 is SNEGSKA in the germline V gene (reference sequence). Ends included, the CDR3 has 11 residues. The chain's CDR3 is CSASQALGSDV.

Only a few counts were recorded for this clone. The CDR3 spells CASSITGTVSYEQYF. The DNA of the CDR3 is TGTGCCAGCAGTATTACCGGGACAGTCTCCTACGAGCAGTACTTC. The V and J genes are TRBV27 and TRBJ2-7; 7 bases align to TRBD1. CDR1 is MNHEY and CDR2 is SMNVEV in the germline V gene (reference sequence). The CDR3 is made up of 15 amino acids. V was pared by 5 bases and J by 0 bases, with 7 bases of the junction left unmatched.

The V and J genes are TRBV15 and TRBJ2-7; 7 bases map to TRBD1. Germline trimming cut 3 bases from V and 2 bases from J; bases unmatched to any gene: 10. This CDR3 contains 16 residues. Germline CDR1 LNHNV, CDR2 YYDKDF (reference sequence). CDR3 in DNA: TGTGCCACCAGCAGGGGCCTCGGACAGGCAACCTACGAGCAGTACTTC. This gives the protein CATSRGLGQATYEQYF.

V is TRBV7-8 and J is TRBJ2-2, with 12 bases lining up with TRBD2. Germline-derived CDR1 and CDR2 are SGHVS and FQNEAQ. The CDR3 runs to 16 residues. V shed 4 bases and J 3 bases; nucleotides not matched to a gene: 3. Written as DNA, the CDR3 is TGTGCCAGCAGCTCCGGACTAGCGGGATACACCGGGGAGCTGTTTTTT. Its translation: CASSSGLAGYTGELFF.

The CDR3 is CASSLKGQGGEKLFF. The CDR3 coding sequence is TGTGCCAGCAGCCTCAAGGGACAGGGCGGTGAAAAACTGTTTTTT. The rearrangement links TRBV7-9 to TRBJ1-4; TRBD1 matches at 9 bases. Germline trimming cut 5 bases from V and 7 bases from J; bases unmatched to any gene: 8. CDR3 length: 15 residues. Looked up from germline, CDR1 is SEHNR and CDR2 is FQNEAQ (reference sequence).

V and J are TRBV2 and TRBJ2-5; 7 positions match TRBD1. CDR3 length equals 14 residues. CDR1 SNHLY and CDR2 FYNNEI come from the germline V gene. Trimming removed 6 bases from V and 2 bases from J; junction bases left unmatched: 6. The CDR3 DNA reads TGTGCCAGCAGCCTGGGGACAGTTCAAGAGACCCAGTACTTC. Encoded protein: CASSLGTVQETQYF.

This clone was counted a few times. This chain connects TRBV14 to TRBJ2-1; D uncertain. V was clipped by 1 base and J by 0 bases, with 7 bases between them. This CDR3 spans 15 amino acids. The germline gives CDR1 SGHDN, CDR2 FVKESK. In nucleotides, the CDR3 is TGTGCCAGCAGCCAAGCCGGCGGCTCCTACAATGAGCAGTTCTTC. Protein sequence: CASSQAGGSYNEQFF.

The chain couples TRBV7-9 to TRBJ2-2, with TRBD1 as a possible D gene (6 bases). The CDR3 length is 15 residues. V lost 2 bases to trimming and J lost 4 bases, with 11 bases between them. Germline-derived CDR1 and CDR2 are SEHNR and FQNEAQ (reference sequence). CDR3 loop: CASSLHQGSTGELFF. As DNA, the CDR3 is TGTGCCAGCAGCTTACATCAGGGGAGCACCGGGGAGCTGTTTTTT.

CDR3 nucleotides: TGTGCCAGCAGCAACGGTGCCTACGAGCAGTACTTC. Residues: CASSNGAYEQYF. The chain has TRBV12-3 or TRBV12-4 and TRBJ2-7; D call uncertain. The V end was cut by 6 bases, the J end by 2 bases, with 8 bases between. This CDR3 has 12 residues.

The gene calls are TRBV19 and TRBJ2-7, with D possibly TRBD2 on 5 matching bases. CDR1 is LNHDA, CDR2 SQIVND, per germline (reference sequence). V lost 3 bases, J lost 0 bases, and 15 bases lay in between. The CDR3 is 16 amino acids. The CDR3 protein is CASSMTPGKSSYEQYF. In DNA form, the CDR3 reads TGTGCCAGTAGTATGACTCCGGGGAAAAGCTCCTACGAGCAGTACTTC. Variable domain in full (rest from reference TRBV19 and TRBJ2-7): DGGITQSPKYLFRKEGQNVTLSCEQNLNHDAMYWYRQDPGQGLRLIYYSQIVNDFQKGDIAEGYSVSREKKESFPLTVTSAQKNPTAFYLCASSMTPGKSSYEQYFGPGTRLTVT.